This T cell receptor beta chain comes out of a study of blood T cell repertoires in COVID-19. Study context: The origin of the acute and convalescent COVID-19 samples was the United States, Italy and Spain. PBMCs, B-cell-depleted T cells, or T cells were the source of the cDNA or gDNA that made up the material.

In the original workflow: It was from reference gene primer amplification that nucleated cell counts were estimated. Using immunoSEQ multiplex PCR, the repertoire was profiled, and TCRdb retains in-frame clones only, with some absent. The DNA was the basis for D and trimming; V, J and clone size are from that table. The table includes approximately 100,000 clones, less than 85% detected once. The germline V gene encodes CDR1 WSHSY and CDR2 SAAADI. There are 14 residues in the CDR3. With 4 bases clipped from V and 4 bases from J, the junction kept 4 bases outside the gene matches. This sequence joins TRBV10-2 and TRBJ1-5, with 7 bases lining up with TRBD1. Specimen: peripheral blood. The TCR sequence derives from a man aged 65-85 years with active or convalescent COVID-19. The CDR3 sequence: CASSATGANQPQHF. CDR3 nucleotides: TGCGCCAGCAGTGCTACAGGGGCGAATCAGCCCCAGCATTTT.